This T cell receptor beta chain was identified during a study of T cell repertoires in cytomegalovirus infection. About the research overall: Carrying CMV and the relevant HLA type showed in public TCR beta signatures.

The V gene's germline CDR1 is MGHRA and CDR2 YSYEKL. Trimming shortened V by 1 base and J by 4 bases, and 16 bases separated the two germline ends. The CDR3 runs to 16 residues. This clonotype was observed many times. TCRdb redid the calling of the reads with MiXCR, one entry per CDR3 protein. The table shows approximately 71,000 distinct CDR3 sequences, with over 3.5% occurring only once. Sample: PBMCs. The receptor comes from a human donor in good health (CMV status not recorded). Some clones in this sample may be carry-over from other donors' samples. V usage is TRBV4-1 and J usage is TRBJ1-2, with a possible D match to TRBD1 (5 bases). CDR3: CASSQAPGGDGYGYTF. The CDR3 DNA reads TGCGCCAGCAGCCAAGCACCGGGAGGGGATGGCTATGGCTACACCTTC.